The 17 T cell receptor beta chains in this list originate from one sample, sequenced in a study of T cell responses to AZD1222 COVID-19 vaccine. TCRdb keeps only in-frame clones here, not all; method: immunoSEQ multiplex PCR. Here the sample spans about 200,000 clones, 80% to 95% being singletons. Sample: peripheral blood, taken 28 days after the second AZD1222 dose. The receptors were gathered from an adult who received the AZD1222 COVID-19 vaccine.

This clone is a singleton in its sample. V is TRBV5-1 and J is TRBJ2-7; 8 nucleotides agree with TRBD1. The CDR3 spans 14 residues. Germline V gene sequence: CDR1 SGHRS, CDR2 YFSETQ. V shed 3 bases and J 7 bases; nucleotides not matched to a gene: 9. CDR3 residues: CASSYGQGLLEQYF. The CDR3 coding sequence is TGCGCCAGCAGCTACGGACAGGGCCTCCTTGAGCAGTACTTC.

This rearrangement joins TRBV25-1 to TRBJ1-3; 10 nucleotides line up with TRBD1. J was trimmed by 2 bases and V by 6 bases; bases with no gene match: 7. Germline CDR1 reads MGHDK; CDR2 reads SYGVNS. CDR3 length: 16 residues. Written as DNA, the CDR3 is TGTGCCAGCAGATCCTCCGGGACAGGGGCTGGAAACACCATATATTTT. Amino acids: CASRSSGTGAGNTIYF.

The chain uses TRBV6-2 or TRBV6-3 and TRBJ1-5; TRBD1 is a possible D gene (6 bases). This CDR3 spans 15 amino acids. V lost 0 bases, J lost 3 bases, and 9 bases lay in between. Germline CDR1 is MNHEY and CDR2 is SVGEGT. The CDR3 spells CASSYSQGPNQPQHF. The CDR3 DNA is TGTGCCAGCAGTTACTCACAGGGACCCAATCAGCCCCAGCATTTT.

J is TRBJ1-3 and V is TRBV2; no clear D gene. The CDR3 totals 13 residues. Germline CDR1 SNHLY, CDR2 FYNNEI. V was clipped by 3 bases and J by 4 bases, with 7 bases between them. The CDR3 sequence: CASSEGSGNTIYF. DNA for the CDR3: TGTGCCAGCAGTGAGGGGTCCGGAAACACCATATATTTT.

This chain links TRBV5-1 with TRBJ2-3; D remains unclear. Trimming removed 1 base at V and 3 bases at J, with 6 bases between. This CDR3 contains 13 residues. Germline CDR1 reads SGHRS; CDR2 reads YFSETQ. CDR3 amino acids: CASSLRATDTQYF. The CDR3 DNA follows: TGCGCCAGCAGCTTGAGGGCGACAGATACGCAGTATTTT.

The chain links TRBV5-1 to TRBJ1-2; 7 bases fit TRBD1. In germline, CDR1 is SGHRS, CDR2 YFSETQ. The CDR3 runs to 13 residues. The trim removed 4 bases at V and 4 bases at J, leaving 4 bases unmatched. CDR3 residues: CASSGGQIYGYTF. CDR3 coding DNA: TGCGCCAGCAGCGGGGGACAGATCTATGGCTACACCTTC.

The chain has TRBV11-2 and TRBJ2-5, with 8 bases matching TRBD2. With 1 base clipped from V and 1 base from J, the junction kept 11 bases outside the gene matches. Per the germline V gene, CDR1 is SGHAT and CDR2 is FQNNGV. This CDR3 is 18 amino acids long. Here the CDR3 reads CASSLGSSGGLTQETQYF. CDR3 DNA sequence: TGTGCCAGCAGCTTAGGGTCCAGCGGGGGCCTTACCCAAGAGACCCAGTACTTC.

The chain couples TRBV3-1 (or the pseudogene TRBV3-2) to TRBJ2-7; 13 bases agree with TRBD2. The CDR3 loop spans 15 amino acids. CDR1 and CDR2 from the germline V gene are LGHDT and YNNKEL (reference sequence). Germline trimming cut 4 bases from V and 6 bases from J; bases unmatched to any gene: 6. As DNA, the CDR3 is TGTGCCAGCAGCCCAACTAGCGGGGGGGCGGTCGAGCAGTACTTC. This codes for CASSPTSGGAVEQYF.

The CDR3 loop is CASSQRRNGYTF. CDR3 sequence (DNA): TGTGCCAGCAGCCAGAGGAGGAATGGCTACACCTTC. V usage is TRBV3-1 (or the pseudogene TRBV3-2) and J usage is TRBJ1-2; D ambiguous. Trimming cost V 3 bases and J 6 bases, with 8 bases left between them. The CDR3 consists of 12 residues. The germline CDR1 and CDR2 sequences are LGHDT and YNNKEL (reference sequence).

In nucleotides, the CDR3 is TGCGCCAGCAGCACGGATCCCGGGACTAGTTCTTTCTTT. As protein: CASSTDPGTSSFF. The chain couples TRBV5-1 to TRBJ1-1; D may be TRBD1 (5 bases). V was shortened by 4 bases and J by 12 bases, with 19 bases between the two germline ends. The germline gives CDR1 SGHRS, CDR2 YFSETQ. This CDR3 spans 13 amino acids.

The CDR3 spells CSGEQARGDTQYF. The DNA of the CDR3 is TGCAGCGGAGAGCAGGCGAGGGGAGATACGCAGTATTTT. The chain carries TRBV29-1 and TRBJ2-3; tentatively, D is TRBD1 or TRBD2 (5 bases each). This CDR3 is built from 13 residues. The ends were cut back, 7 bases at V and 5 bases at J, with 16 bases in the middle. Per the germline V gene, CDR1 is SQVTM and CDR2 is ANQGSEA.

The rearrangement joins TRBV30 to TRBJ1-5; D is unclear. In germline, CDR1 is GTSNPN, CDR2 SVGIG (reference sequence). The CDR3 spans 11 residues. V was cut by 3 bases and J by 16 bases, with 16 bases left in between. The CDR3 loop is CAWSSGTVRHF. CDR3 in DNA: TGTGCCTGGAGCTCCGGCACGGTCCGACATTTT.

This clone is a singleton in its sample. This chain connects TRBV5-1 to TRBJ1-5; 8 bases map to TRBD1. From germline, CDR1 is SGHRS and CDR2 YFSETQ. The junction had 3 bases not matched to a gene; V was cut back by 1 base and J by 3 bases. The length of the CDR3 is 15 residues. CDR3 in amino acids: CASSLRGQANQPQHF. The CDR3 DNA reads as TGCGCCAGCAGCTTGCGGGGACAGGCCAATCAGCCCCAGCATTTT.

The V call is TRBV3-1 (or the pseudogene TRBV3-2), the J call TRBJ2-1, with a weak D call TRBD2 (6 bases). Germline CDR1 and CDR2: LGHDT and YNNKEL (reference sequence). The length of the CDR3 is 15 residues. The germline V and J ends were trimmed by 4 bases and 3 bases, with 13 bases remaining between them. The DNA of the CDR3 is TGTGCCAGCAGCCCCCGGGACTTAATCTACAATGAGCAGTTCTTC. Translation: CASSPRDLIYNEQFF.

This chain connects TRBV9 to TRBJ1-1; D ambiguous. CDR3 length equals 13 residues. Germline assignment: CDR1 SGDLS and CDR2 YYNGEE. Trimming pared 0 bases from V and 7 bases from J, leaving 10 bases between. The CDR3, as DNA: TGTGCCAGCAGCGTAGGGGCCGACGGTGAAGCTTTCTTT. It codes for CASSVGADGEAFF.

The CDR3: CASSLGPDTQYF. As DNA, the CDR3 is TGTGCCAGCAGCTTAGGCCCAGATACGCAGTATTTT. The chain carries TRBV7-8 and TRBJ2-3; D not resolved. The CDR3 length is 12 residues. Trimming shortened V by 1 base and J by 4 bases, and 3 bases separated the two germline ends. Looked up from germline, CDR1 is SGHVS and CDR2 is FQNEAQ.

As DNA, the CDR3 is TGTGCCAGCAGTGAAGTACTTATTGGGTTGGGCAACGGAAGGGAAAAACTGTTTTTT. This encodes CASSEVLIGLGNGREKLFF. J is TRBJ1-4 and V is TRBV6-1; D gene uncertain. Trimming stripped 1 base from V and 8 bases from J, with 26 bases between. Germline-derived CDR1 and CDR2 are MNHNS and SASEGT. The CDR3 runs 19 residues.